The present T cell receptor beta chain was sequenced within a study of blood T cell repertoires in COVID-19. Overall study context: COVID-19 samples from acute and convalescent phases originated in the United States, Italy and Spain.

Measured with immunoSEQ multiplex PCR; TCRdb has only the in-frame clones, and not every one. This sample yields fewer than 350,000 clones, of which 80% to 90% are seen a single time; around 4.5% belongs to the top ten. The CDR3 length is 14 residues. Germline CDR1 reads MDHEN; CDR2 reads SYDVKM. Deletions cut 2 bases from V and 6 bases from J, with 11 bases between. The clonotype was recovered from a woman aged 40 to 50 with acute COVID-19. V usage is TRBV28 and J usage is TRBJ2-1; D is undetermined. The source material was PBMCs or T cells enriched from blood (not recorded which). DNA for the CDR3: TGTGCCAGCAGTTTACTGTTAAGACTCAATGAGCAGTTCTTC. Translating gives CASSLLLRLNEQFF.